Listed here are 14 T cell receptor beta chains from one sample, sequenced in a study of T cell repertoires in MIS-A myocarditis. Sequencing used immunoSEQ multiplex PCR; TCRdb keeps in-frame clones, though not all of them. The table shows about 10,000 clones, with roughly 80% occurring only once. Input material: right ventricle heart tissue obtained at autopsy. The receptors shown here come from a man in his late teens or twenties with fulminant myocarditis from multisystem inflammatory syndrome in adults (MIS-A) after COVID-19.

Regarding this clone: Its ends do not fully match the called genes, so a read error is possible. The V and J genes are TRBV5-3 and TRBJ2-7; 8 nucleotides line up with TRBD2. TRBV5-3 counts as an open reading frame of uncertain function. The length of the CDR3 is 9 residues. This CDR3 is CARSRGGNF. The CDR3 DNA reads as TGTGCCAGAAGCCGGGGGGGCAACTTC.

The chain is built from TRBV28 and TRBJ2-7, with D possibly being TRBD2 (5 bases). The CDR3 is made up of 16 amino acids. V gave up 7 bases and J gave up 1 base, with 20 bases separating them. The germline CDR1 and CDR2 sequences are MDHEN and SYDVKM. CDR3 sequence: CASISPPGGGSYEQYF. CDR3 coding DNA: TGTGCCAGCATCTCCCCTCCGGGCGGCGGGTCCTACGAGCAGTACTTC.

The rearrangement links TRBV7-8 to TRBJ1-1; tentative D call: TRBD1 (5 bases). V was clipped by 5 bases and J by 5 bases, with 18 bases between them. Germline assignment: CDR1 SGHVS and CDR2 FQNEAQ. The CDR3 consists of 15 residues. CDR3 sequence reads: CASSPRDRVVTEAFF. The DNA of the CDR3 is TGTGCCAGCAGCCCCCGGGACCGAGTAGTAACTGAAGCTTTCTTT.

The rearrangement joins TRBV5-5 to TRBJ1-2; 9 positions agree with TRBD1. This CDR3 is 15 amino acids long. Germline V lookup: CDR1 SGHKS, CDR2 YYEKEE (reference sequence). V dropped 5 bases and J dropped 4; count of bases not matched to a gene: 9. CDR3 sequence (DNA): TGTGCCAGCAGGGAATCACAGGGGGCTTCCTATGGCTACACCTTC. It translates to CASRESQGASYGYTF.

The V call is TRBV28, the J call TRBJ1-2; D remains unclear. Germline values: CDR1 MDHEN, CDR2 SYDVKM. The CDR3 totals 13 residues. The ends were cut back, 1 base at V and 4 bases at J, with 7 bases in the middle. CDR3 sequence (DNA): TGTGCCAGCAGTTTATCCGAAGGCTATGGCTACACCTTC. Protein: CASSLSEGYGYTF.

This chain links TRBV7-9 with TRBJ1-1; D may be TRBD1 (6 bases). The CDR3 is 13 residues long. Germline V gives CDR1 SEHNR, CDR2 FQNEAQ (reference sequence). Trimming took off 1 base at V and 4 bases at J, with 7 bases between the two ends. CDR3 region: CASSLEGGTEAFF. The CDR3 DNA reads as TGTGCCAGCAGCTTAGAGGGGGGCACTGAAGCTTTCTTT.

The chain carries TRBV7-2 and TRBJ1-2; 7 nucleotides align to TRBD1. The CDR3 extends over 14 amino acids. J gave up 4 bases and V 1 base, and 3 bases lay outside the gene matches. CDR1 and CDR2 (germline): SGHTA, FQGNSA. This CDR3 reads CASSLGQGIYGYTF. The CDR3 DNA reads TGTGCCAGCAGCTTAGGACAGGGTATCTATGGCTACACCTTC.

This sequence joins TRBV15 and TRBJ1-1; tentatively, D is TRBD1 (5 bases). The CDR3 is made up of 14 amino acids. Trimming shortened V by 4 bases and J by 4 bases, and 13 bases separated the two germline ends. The V gene's germline CDR1 is LNHNV and CDR2 YYDKDF (reference sequence). The CDR3 protein is CATSKSRGTTEAFF. The CDR3 DNA follows: TGTGCCACCAGCAAGTCTCGGGGGACCACTGAAGCTTTCTTT.

The CDR3 reads CASSLHQNTEAFF. Written as DNA, the CDR3 is TGTGCCAGTAGTCTTCACCAGAACACTGAAGCTTTCTTT. The rearrangement links TRBV19 to TRBJ1-1; no clear D. The CDR3 spans 13 residues. The ends were cut back, 5 bases at V and 1 base at J, with 8 bases in the middle. Germline V gene data show CDR1 as LNHDA and CDR2 as SQIVND (reference sequence).

This sequence joins TRBV5-1 and TRBJ1-1, with 7 bases fitting TRBD1. Looked up from germline, CDR1 is SGHRS and CDR2 is YFSETQ. The CDR3 covers 15 residues. The V gene end was trimmed by 4 bases and the J gene end by 0 bases; junction bases not matched to a gene: 6. CDR3 protein: CASSRTGALNTEAFF. The DNA of the CDR3 is TGCGCCAGCAGCAGAACAGGGGCCCTGAACACTGAAGCTTTCTTT.

This chain links TRBV28 with TRBJ1-3; 10 nucleotides agree with TRBD1. The V and J ends lost 6 bases and 4 bases, in that order; junction bases with no gene match: 9. Germline CDR1 is MDHEN and CDR2 is SYDVKM. The CDR3 sequence is 16 residues long. The CDR3 region is CASRPRQGALGNTIYF. The CDR3 DNA reads TGTGCCAGCAGACCAAGACAGGGGGCACTGGGAAACACCATATATTTT.

The genes are TRBV5-8 and TRBJ1-5; D is unclear. Germline V CDR1 and CDR2: SGHTS, YDEGEE. The V end lost 4 bases, the J end lost 1 base, and 9 bases lay between the germline ends. The CDR3 is made up of 14 amino acids. The CDR3 DNA reads TGTGCCAGCAGCCGGCAAGGGAGCAATCAGCCCCAGCATTTT. Translated: CASSRQGSNQPQHF.

V usage is TRBV9 and J usage is TRBJ1-4, with D maybe TRBD1 (6 bases). V gave up 3 bases and J gave up 8 bases, with 17 bases separating them. Germline CDR1 is SGDLS and CDR2 is YYNGEE. The CDR3 has 15 amino acids. The CDR3 DNA follows: TGTGCCAGCAGCGCTTGGGACCGGGGGGGCGAAAAACTGTTTTTT. This codes for CASSAWDRGGEKLFF.

V is TRBV19 and J is TRBJ1-4; D unclear. The CDR3 is made up of 17 amino acids. V lost 4 bases and J lost 1, with 16 bases in between. Germline V gives CDR1 LNHDA, CDR2 SQIVND (reference sequence). CDR3 coding DNA: TGTGCCAGTAGTACACCGGGAGACCCTGTAACTAATGAAAAACTGTTTTTT. Protein: CASSTPGDPVTNEKLFF. The variable domain in full, with the rest retrieved from reference TRBV19 and TRBJ1-4, is DGGITQSPKYLFRKEGQNVTLSCEQNLNHDAMYWYRQDPGQGLRLIYYSQIVNDFQKGDIAEGYSVSREKKESFPLTVTSAQKNPTAFYLCASSTPGDPVTNEKLFFGSGTQLSVL.